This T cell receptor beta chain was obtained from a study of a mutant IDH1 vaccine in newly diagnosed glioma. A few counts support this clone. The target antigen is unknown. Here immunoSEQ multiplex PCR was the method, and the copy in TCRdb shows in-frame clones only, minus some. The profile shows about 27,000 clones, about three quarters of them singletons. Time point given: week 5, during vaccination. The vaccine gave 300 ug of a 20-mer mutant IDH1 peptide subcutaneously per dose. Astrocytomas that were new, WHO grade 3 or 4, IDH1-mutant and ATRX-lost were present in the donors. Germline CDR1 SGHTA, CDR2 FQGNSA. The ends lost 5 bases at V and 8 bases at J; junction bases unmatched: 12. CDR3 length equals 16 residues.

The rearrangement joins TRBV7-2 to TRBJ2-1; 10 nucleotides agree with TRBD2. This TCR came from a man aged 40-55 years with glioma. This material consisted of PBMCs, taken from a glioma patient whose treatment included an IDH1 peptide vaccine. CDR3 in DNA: TGTGCCAGCAGCGCCCTGAGCGGGAGGGGCAGTCATGAGCAGTTCTTC. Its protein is CASSALSGRGSHEQFF. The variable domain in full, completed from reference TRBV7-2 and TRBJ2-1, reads GAGVSQSPSNKVTEKGKDVELRCDPISGHTALYWYRQSLGQGLEFLIYFQGNSAPDKSGLPSDRFSAERTGGSVSTLTIQRTQQEDSAVYLCASSALSGRGSHEQFFGPGTRLTVL.